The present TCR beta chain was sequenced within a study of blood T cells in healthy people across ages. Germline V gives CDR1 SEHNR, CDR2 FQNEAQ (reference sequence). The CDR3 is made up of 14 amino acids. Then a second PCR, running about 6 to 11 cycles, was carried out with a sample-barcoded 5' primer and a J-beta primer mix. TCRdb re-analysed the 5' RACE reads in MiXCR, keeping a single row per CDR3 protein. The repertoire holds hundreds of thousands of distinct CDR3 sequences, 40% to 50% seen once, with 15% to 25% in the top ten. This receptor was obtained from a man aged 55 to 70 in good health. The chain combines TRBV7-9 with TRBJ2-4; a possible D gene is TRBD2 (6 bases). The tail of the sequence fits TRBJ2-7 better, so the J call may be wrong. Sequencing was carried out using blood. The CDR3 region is CASSLGGNYYEQYF. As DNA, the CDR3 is TGTGCCAGCAGCTTAGGCGGGAACTACTACGAGCAGTACTTC.